This T cell receptor (beta chain) comes out of a study of blood T cell repertoires in COVID-19. Study information: In each case, the material was cDNA or gDNA derived from T cells, B-cell-depleted T cells, or PBMCs.

Participants came from some 23 US areas, aged about 18 to 89 years. Method: immunoSEQ multiplex PCR; TCRdb's copy keeps in-frame clones and lacks some. The sample has just over 300,000 clones; roughly 89% are singletons. V was trimmed by 3 bases and J by 1 base, leaving 13 bases between them. The length of the CDR3 is 15 residues. CDR1 is LNHNV and CDR2 is YYDKDF in the germline V gene (reference sequence). Material: PBMCs or T cells enriched from blood (not recorded which). The chain employs TRBV15 and TRBJ2-7, with no clear D. The clonotype comes from a woman between 18 and 29 years old with acute COVID-19. CDR3: CATSSYTRGSYEQYF. CDR3 sequence (DNA): TGTGCCACCAGCAGCTATACGAGAGGTTCCTACGAGCAGTACTTC.